This T cell receptor beta chain emerged from a study of cytomegalovirus exposure and HLA in healthy donors. The PCR was carried out with 60 Vbeta primers and 13 Jbeta primers. Sequenced by immunoSEQ multiplex PCR; TCRdb stores in-frame clones only, minus some. This table lists tens of thousands of clones. Trimming took 6 bases from V and 8 from J, leaving 16 bases between them. The germline V gene has CDR1 MNHEY and CDR2 SVGAGI. The CDR3 consists of 14 residues. Donors consisted of healthy bone marrow donors. Sample: PBMCs. The source of this sequence is a middle-aged woman in good health and CMV-seropositive. The chain couples TRBV6-5 to TRBJ1-4; D ambiguous. CDR3 amino acids: CASSPSRAFEKLFF. The CDR3 bases are TGTGCCAGCAGCCCATCGAGGGCGTTCGAAAAACTGTTTTTT.